The 17 T cell receptor beta chains below come from one sample, sequenced in a study of vaccination and CD4 T cells after COVID-19. An Oncomine TCR Beta short-read assay was used to sequence the DNA from cultured CD4+ T cells. Using its own MiXCR run on the PCR reads, TCRdb lists one record per CDR3 protein. Among about 15,000 distinct CDR3 sequences listed, 73% were seen once. Antigens of these TCRs are unknown. The treatment denotes: 10-day PBMC culture with coronavirus spike peptide pools or control peptides (ViraFEST assay). Material: CD4+ T cells from blood, cultured in vitro. Receptor source: a human donor who had recovered from COVID-19.

The chain carries TRBV7-2 and TRBJ1-5, with D uncertain. Germline CDR1 is SGHTA and CDR2 is FQGNSA. CDR3 size: 13 residues. The germline V and J ends were trimmed by 5 bases and 4 bases, with 9 bases remaining between them. The CDR3 loop is CASSPNFNQPQHF. Written as DNA, the CDR3 is TGTGCCAGCAGCCCAAATTTTAATCAGCCCCAGCATTTT.

The genes are TRBV6-2 or TRBV6-3 and TRBJ2-1; 9 bases are shared with TRBD2. V was clipped by 5 bases and J by 7 bases; unmatched bases: 15. In germline, CDR1 is MNHEY, CDR2 SVGEGT. The CDR3 consists of 17 residues. CDR3 DNA: TGTGCCAGCAGTAACCACCCGACTAGCGGTCGGCGGAATGAGCAGTTCTTC. Its translation: CASSNHPTSGRRNEQFF.

Comments on this clonotype: Sequence at one end of the junction differs from germline and may be a read error. The chain couples TRBV7-2 to TRBJ2-3, with D maybe TRBD2 (6 bases). CDR3 length: 15 residues. Germline V gene data show CDR1 as SGHTA and CDR2 as FQGNSA. This CDR3 is CASSLVGGRPDTQYF. CDR3 nucleotides: TGTGCCAGTAGCTTAGTAGGAGGGCGCCCAGATACGCAGTATTTT.

The CDR3 spells CASSYSREGRTGELFF. CDR3 coding DNA: TGTGCCAGCAGTTACTCGAGGGAGGGCCGTACCGGGGAGCTGTTTTTT. The V and J genes are TRBV6-5 and TRBJ2-2; 7 bases align to TRBD2. The CDR3 contains 16 residues. V was pared by 0 bases and J by 5 bases, with 6 bases of the junction left unmatched. Germline lookup yields CDR1 MNHEY and CDR2 SVGAGI.

This chain links TRBV19 with TRBJ1-5; TRBD1 matches at 11 bases. This CDR3 has 19 amino acids. J was trimmed by 4 bases and V by 2 bases; bases with no gene match: 13. The germline CDR1 and CDR2 sequences are LNHDA and SQIVND (reference sequence). The CDR3 is CASSIILVDRGLGNQPQHF. CDR3 sequence (DNA): TGTGCCAGTAGTATAATCTTGGTGGACAGGGGGCTAGGGAATCAGCCCCAGCATTTT.

This rearrangement joins TRBV11-1 to TRBJ2-3; 8 positions agree with TRBD2. V gave up 5 bases and J gave up 7 bases; unmatched junction bases: 14. The CDR3 totals 16 residues. Germline CDR1 reads SGHAT; CDR2 reads FQDESV (reference sequence). The CDR3 nucleotides read TGTGCCAGCAGCGGCAGAAGAGCGGGAGCGGGGTATACGCAGTATTTT. It yields the protein CASSGRRAGAGYTQYF. Combining the CDR3 with reference TRBV11-1 and TRBJ2-3 gives the whole variable domain EAEVAQSPRYKITEKSQAVAFWCDPISGHATLYWYRQILGQGPELLVQFQDESVVDDSQLPKDRFSAERLKGVDSTLKIQPAELGDSAMYLCASSGRRAGAGYTQYFGPGTRLTVL.

The V gene is TRBV20-1, the J gene TRBJ2-2; 9 bases fit TRBD1. V shed 6 bases and J 4 bases; nucleotides not matched to a gene: 9. This CDR3 comprises 15 residues. Germline V gene data show CDR1 as DFQATT and CDR2 as SNEGSKA (reference sequence). The CDR3 DNA follows: TGCAGTGCGCCAAATACAGGGGGCCCCACCGGGGAGCTGTTTTTT. Its protein product is CSAPNTGGPTGELFF.

The V and J genes are TRBV6-2 or TRBV6-3 and TRBJ1-1; 7 positions agree with TRBD1. The CDR3 has 10 amino acids. The germline gives CDR1 MNHEY, CDR2 SVGEGT. Germline trimming cut 10 bases from V and 11 bases from J; bases unmatched to any gene: 7. CDR3 in DNA: TGTGCCACCAAGGACAGGAAGGCTTTCTTT. Translation: CATKDRKAFF.

The chain couples TRBV6-2 or TRBV6-3 to TRBJ1-5; D is perhaps TRBD1 (5 bases). Germline-derived CDR1 and CDR2 are MNHEY and SVGEGT. The CDR3 is 17 residues long. Trimming pared 5 bases from V and 1 base from J, leaving 18 bases between. The CDR3 sequence is CASSAPRGGGSNQPQHF. CDR3 in DNA: TGTGCCAGCAGTGCCCCTCGAGGCGGGGGGAGCAATCAGCCCCAGCATTTT.

The rearrangement links TRBV7-8 to TRBJ1-2, with D tentatively TRBD1 (6 bases). Deletions cut 4 bases from V and 1 base from J, with 19 bases between. This CDR3 is built from 17 residues. The germline CDR1 and CDR2 sequences are SGHVS and FQNEAQ. CDR3 DNA: TGTGCCAGCAGCTCCCCCCTGGGGGGCCAAGATAACTATGGCTACACCTTC. Translation: CASSSPLGGQDNYGYTF.

V usage is TRBV20-1 and J usage is TRBJ2-3; D is undetermined. Trimming took 0 bases from V and 5 from J, leaving 6 bases between them. Germline lookup yields CDR1 DFQATT and CDR2 SNEGSKA (reference sequence). This CDR3 comprises 12 residues. The CDR3 region is CSARESGDTQYF. DNA for the CDR3: TGCAGTGCTAGAGAGAGTGGAGATACGCAGTATTTT.

The J gene is TRBJ2-2, the V gene TRBV27; TRBD2 matches 15 bases. CDR1 and CDR2 (germline): MNHEY, SMNVEV (reference sequence). This CDR3 is 18 amino acids long. V dropped 6 bases and J dropped 5; count of bases not matched to a gene: 10. The CDR3 protein is CASRSTGTSGRRTGELFF. CDR3 in DNA: TGTGCCAGCAGGAGTACCGGGACTAGCGGGAGGAGGACCGGGGAGCTGTTTTTT.

This chain joins TRBV15 and TRBJ2-3, with a tentative D call TRBD2 (5 bases). This CDR3 has 14 amino acids. Per germline, CDR1 LNHNV and CDR2 YYDKDF (reference sequence). V was cut by 3 bases and J by 4 bases, with 11 bases left in between. CDR3 nucleotide sequence: TGTGCCACCAGCAGCCCAGAGAGGGCAGATACGCAGTATTTT. Encoded protein: CATSSPERADTQYF. Looking up the rest from reference TRBV15 and TRBJ2-3 gives the full variable domain: DAMVIQNPRYQVTQFGKPVTLSCSQTLNHNVMYWYQQKSSQAPKLLFHYYDKDFNNEADTPDNFQSRRPNTSFCFLDIRSPGLGDTAMYLCATSSPERADTQYFGPGTRLTVL.

The V call is TRBV20-1, the J call TRBJ2-5, with TRBD2 identical over 9 bases. The germline gives CDR1 DFQATT, CDR2 SNEGSKA (reference sequence). The CDR3 runs to 16 residues. J gave up 7 bases and V 6 bases, and 18 bases lay outside the gene matches. In nucleotides, the CDR3 is TGCAGTGCCGACGTGGCGGGAGGGCCCTCTGGGGTGACCCAGTACTTC. It codes for CSADVAGGPSGVTQYF.

V gene TRBV20-1 combines with J gene TRBJ1-5; D is unclear. V dropped 5 bases and J dropped 4 bases, with 18 bases sitting between them. This CDR3 contains 15 residues. Germline CDR1 and CDR2: DFQATT and SNEGSKA (reference sequence). The CDR3 here is CSARTATPGNQPQHF. CDR3 bases: TGCAGTGCTCGGACTGCCACCCCAGGTAATCAGCCCCAGCATTTT.

The sample holds one count of this clonotype. This rearrangement joins TRBV7-3 to TRBJ2-1; a possible D gene is TRBD2 (5 bases). The germline V gene has CDR1 SGHTA and CDR2 FQGTGA. The CDR3 length is 12 residues. The V end lost 8 bases, the J end lost 11 bases, and 16 bases lay between the germline ends. The CDR3 loop is CASGSAPRQQFF. DNA for the CDR3: TGTGCCAGCGGGAGCGCCCCCCGCCAGCAGTTCTTC. Looking up the rest from reference TRBV7-3 and TRBJ2-1 gives the full variable domain: GAGVSQTPSNKVTEKGKYVELRCDPISGHTALYWYRQSLGQGPEFLIYFQGTGAADDSGLPNDRFFAVRPEGSVSTLKIQRTERGDSAVYLCASGSAPRQQFFGPGTRLTVL.

J is TRBJ2-3 and V is TRBV20-1; 10 bases are a match to TRBD2. The germline gives CDR1 DFQATT, CDR2 SNEGSKA (reference sequence). The V and J ends lost 2 bases and 6 bases, in that order; junction bases with no gene match: 5. The CDR3 totals 14 residues. For the CDR3, the DNA is TGCAGTGCTAGACTAGCGGGAGCAATGGATACGCAGTATTTT. Its translation: CSARLAGAMDTQYF.